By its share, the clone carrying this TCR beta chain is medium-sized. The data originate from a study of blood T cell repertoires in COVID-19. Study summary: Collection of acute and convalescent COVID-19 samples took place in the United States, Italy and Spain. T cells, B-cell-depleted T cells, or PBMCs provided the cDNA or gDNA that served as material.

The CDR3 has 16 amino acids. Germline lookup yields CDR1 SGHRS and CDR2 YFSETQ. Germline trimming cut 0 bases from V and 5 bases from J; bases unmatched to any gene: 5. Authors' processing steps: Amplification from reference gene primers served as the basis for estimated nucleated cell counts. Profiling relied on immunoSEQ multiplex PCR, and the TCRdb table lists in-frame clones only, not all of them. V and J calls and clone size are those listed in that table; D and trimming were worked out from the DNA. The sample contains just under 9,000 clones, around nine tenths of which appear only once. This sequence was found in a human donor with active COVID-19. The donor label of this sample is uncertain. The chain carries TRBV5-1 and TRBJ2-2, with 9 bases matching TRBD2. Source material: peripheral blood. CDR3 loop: CASSLGAGGQTGELFF. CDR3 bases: TGCGCCAGCAGCTTGGGCGCGGGGGGGCAGACCGGGGAGCTGTTTTTT.